This T cell receptor (beta chain) was sequenced in a study of early T cells in non-severe SARS-CoV-2 infection. Across the study: Alpha and beta chains were unpaired, from unsorted whole-blood bulk RNA.

Researchers attached unique molecular identifiers to individual cDNA molecules. TCRdb ran MiXCR on the 5' RACE reads and lists one entry per CDR3 protein. Among roughly 68,000 distinct CDR3 sequences, 4.9% were seen once, and the ten largest hold 4.9%. The CDR3 is 15 amino acids. Germline loops: CDR1 DFQATT, CDR2 SNEGSKA (reference sequence). V lost 4 bases and J lost 9, with 25 bases in between. The TCR comes from an adult who was a healthcare worker with PCR-confirmed SARS-CoV-2 infection or an uninfected control (not recorded which). Sequenced: whole blood. The chain combines TRBV20-1 with TRBJ2-7, with a tentative D call TRBD2 (6 bases). The CDR3 sequence is CSAKAGDRALRVQYF. DNA for the CDR3: TGCAGTGCTAAAGCGGGTGATCGAGCACTACGAGTGCAGTACTTC.